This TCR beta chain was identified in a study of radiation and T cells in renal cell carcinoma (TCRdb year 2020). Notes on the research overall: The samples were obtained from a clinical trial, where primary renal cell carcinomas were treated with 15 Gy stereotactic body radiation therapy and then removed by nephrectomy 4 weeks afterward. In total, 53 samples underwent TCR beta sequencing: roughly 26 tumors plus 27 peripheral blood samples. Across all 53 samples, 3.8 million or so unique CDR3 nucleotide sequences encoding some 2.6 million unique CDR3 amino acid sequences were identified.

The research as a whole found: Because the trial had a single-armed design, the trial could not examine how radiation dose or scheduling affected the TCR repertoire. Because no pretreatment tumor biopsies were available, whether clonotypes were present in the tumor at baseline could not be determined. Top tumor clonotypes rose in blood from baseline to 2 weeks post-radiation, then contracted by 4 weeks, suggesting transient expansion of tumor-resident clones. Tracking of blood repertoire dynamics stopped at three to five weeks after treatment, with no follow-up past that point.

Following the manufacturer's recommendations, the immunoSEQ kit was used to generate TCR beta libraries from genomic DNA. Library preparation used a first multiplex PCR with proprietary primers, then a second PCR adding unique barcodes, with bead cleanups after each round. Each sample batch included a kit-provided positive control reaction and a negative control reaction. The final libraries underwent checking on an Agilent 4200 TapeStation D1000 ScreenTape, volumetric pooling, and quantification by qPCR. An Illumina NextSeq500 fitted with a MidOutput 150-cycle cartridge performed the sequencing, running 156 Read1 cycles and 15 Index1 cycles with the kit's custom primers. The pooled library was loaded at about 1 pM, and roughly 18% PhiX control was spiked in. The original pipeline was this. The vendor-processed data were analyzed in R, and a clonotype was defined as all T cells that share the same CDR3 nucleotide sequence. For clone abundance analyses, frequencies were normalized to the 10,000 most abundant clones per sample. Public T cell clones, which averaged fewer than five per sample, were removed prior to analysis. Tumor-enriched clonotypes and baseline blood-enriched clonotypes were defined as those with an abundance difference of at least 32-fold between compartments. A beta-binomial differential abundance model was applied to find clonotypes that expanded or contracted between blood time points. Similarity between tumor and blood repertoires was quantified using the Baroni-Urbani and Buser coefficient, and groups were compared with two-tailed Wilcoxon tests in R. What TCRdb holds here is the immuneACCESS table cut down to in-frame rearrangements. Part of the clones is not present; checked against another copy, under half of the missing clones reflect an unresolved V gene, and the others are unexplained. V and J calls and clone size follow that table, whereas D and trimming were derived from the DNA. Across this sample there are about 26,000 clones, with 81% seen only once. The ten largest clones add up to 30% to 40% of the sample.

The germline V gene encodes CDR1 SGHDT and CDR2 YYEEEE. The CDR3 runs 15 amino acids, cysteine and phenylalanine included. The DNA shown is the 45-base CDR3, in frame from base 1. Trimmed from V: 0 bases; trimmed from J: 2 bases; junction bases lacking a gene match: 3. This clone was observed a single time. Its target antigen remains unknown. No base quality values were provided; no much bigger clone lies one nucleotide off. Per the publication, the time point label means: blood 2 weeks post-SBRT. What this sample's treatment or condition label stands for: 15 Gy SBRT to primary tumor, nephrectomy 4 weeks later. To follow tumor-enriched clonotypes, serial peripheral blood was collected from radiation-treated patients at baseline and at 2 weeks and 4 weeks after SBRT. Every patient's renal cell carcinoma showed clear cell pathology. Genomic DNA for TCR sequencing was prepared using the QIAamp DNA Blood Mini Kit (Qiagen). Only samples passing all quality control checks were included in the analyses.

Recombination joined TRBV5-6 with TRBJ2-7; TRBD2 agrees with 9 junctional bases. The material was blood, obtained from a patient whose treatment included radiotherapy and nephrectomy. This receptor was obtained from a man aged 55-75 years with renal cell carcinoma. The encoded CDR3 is CASSLALAGAYEQYF. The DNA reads TGTGCCAGCAGCTTGGCCTTAGCGGGAGCCTACGAGCAGTACTTC.